Sequencing of this TCR beta chain was carried out in a study of beta chain features in type 1 diabetes. Findings and limits, study-wide: Shortening that was moderate but significant affected the TCRB CDR3s of Type 1 diabetes patients in all four CD4+ subsets. Insertion counts at VDJ junctions were lower in type 1 diabetes patients, who also showed more deletions there.

Expressed TCRB transcripts were sequenced, since all the RNA that had been isolated was reverse transcribed. Clones were sequenced by immunoSEQ multiplex PCR, and TCRdb holds only the in-frame ones, with some missing. The sample comprises 500,000 to 700,000 clones, 15% to 19% of which are singletons, and roughly 0.098% rests with the top ten. This clone was found a few times. Antigen unknown. Trimming stripped 0 bases from V and 4 bases from J, with 5 bases between. The CDR3 is made up of 13 amino acids. Germline assignment: CDR1 SGHRS and CDR2 YFSETQ. The receptor's source is a man between 18 and 35 years old in good health. The sample consisted of naive CD4+ T cells from blood. This chain links TRBV5-1 with TRBJ2-1; D not resolved. CDR3 protein: CASSLEPYNEQFF. The CDR3 DNA reads as TGCGCCAGCAGCTTGGAACCATACAATGAGCAGTTCTTC.